These T cell receptor beta chains were read from a single sample in a study of tumor-infiltrating lymphocytes in primary liver carcinoma. From the multiplex PCR reads, TCRdb called clonotypes with MiXCR, one entry per CDR3 protein. The repertoire holds over 250,000 distinct CDR3 sequences, about 50% seen once, with approximately 15% in the top ten. The specimen sequenced was peripheral blood. All receptors come from a woman aged 25 to 39 with primary liver carcinoma and hepatitis B virus infection. The CDR3 runs from the conserved cysteine through the conserved F or W. A D gene is named only where the DNA matches it firmly. A clone size is listed for some rows: how often the clone was seen (once, few, many), or a class if it is expanded.

v_call	clone_size	j_call	d_call	cdr3_aa	cdr3_nt
TRBV4-3	few	TRBJ2-2	TRBD1	CASSPEERQGGYTGELFF	TGCGCCAGCAGCCCAGAGGAGAGACAGGGGGGATACACCGGGGAGCTGTTTTTT
TRBV12-3/TRBV12-4	once	TRBJ2-3	TRBD2	CASSLRAGEGTDTQYF	TGTGCCAGCAGTTTAAGGGCGGGAGAGGGCACAGATACGCAGTATTTT
TRBV4-2	-	TRBJ2-1	-	CASSLPSRENEQFF	TGTGCCAGCAGCCTTCCGAGCAGGGAAAATGAGCAGTTCTTC
TRBV4-3	-	TRBJ2-1	-	CASSQDAGSSYDEQFF	TGCGCTAGCAGCCAAGATGCGGGAAGCTCATACGATGAGCAGTTCTTC
TRBV19	-	TRBJ2-3	-	CASSLSGHYGDTQYF	TGTGCCAGTAGTCTTTCGGGGCACTATGGGGATACGCAGTATTTT
TRBV4-2	few	TRBJ1-1	TRBD1	CASSQALQGSTEAFF	TGTGCCAGCAGCCAAGCCCTACAGGGGAGCACTGAAGCTTTCTTT
TRBV5-8	-	TRBJ1-3	-	CASSLSEGYTIYF	TGTGCCAGCAGCCTCTCCGAGGGATACACCATATATTTT
TRBV6-5	-	TRBJ2-2	-	CAGSLSGELFF	TGTGCCGGCAGCCTTTCAGGGGAGCTGTTTTTT
TRBV6-5	-	TRBJ2-3	TRBD2	CASSYSSGSRTDTQYF	TGTGCCAGCAGTTACTCTAGCGGGAGTAGAACAGATACGCAGTATTTT
TRBV11-3	once	TRBJ1-1	-	CAGSFGRGQCRTEAFF	TGTGCCGGCAGCTTCGGCCGGGGGCAGTGTAGGACTGAAGCTTTCTTT
TRBV11-2	-	TRBJ2-3	-	CASSLVPEGGTDMQYF	TGTGCCAGTAGCTTAGTTCCAGAGGGGGGCACAGATATGCAGTATTTT
TRBV29-1	many	TRBJ2-3	TRBD1	CSVDELTGTVRYF	TGCAGCGTTGACGAATTGACCGGGACAGTACGGTATTTT
TRBV5-1	few	TRBJ2-5	-	CASSIDWGGGTQYF	TGCGCCAGCAGCATAGACTGGGGCGGAGGGACCCAGTACTTC
TRBV28	-	TRBJ2-3	-	CASDSYTDTQYF	TGTGCCAGCGACAGCTACACAGATACGCAGTATTTT
TRBV12-3/TRBV12-4	-	TRBJ2-5	-	CASSLGPGGGGEIQYF	TGTGCCAGCAGTTTAGGTCCAGGGGGAGGAGGAGAGATCCAGTACTTC
TRBV5-6	few	TRBJ2-5	TRBD2	CASSLPTSGIEETQYF	TGTGCCAGCAGCTTACCTACTAGCGGGATCGAAGAGACCCAGTACTTC
TRBV6-2/TRBV6-3	-	TRBJ2-2	-	CSSSYPPGERGTGELLF	TGTTCCAGCAGTTACCCCCCCGGGGAGAGAGGCACCGGGGAGCTGTTATTT
TRBV29-1	-	TRBJ2-1	-	CGAETGRYNGQFF	TGCGGCGCCGAGACAGGGAGGTACAATGGGCAGTTCTTC
TRBV4-1	few	TRBJ2-2	-	CASSQEEGMVGELFF	TGCGCCAGCAGCCAAGAGGAGGGAATGGTCGGGGAGCTGTTTTTT
TRBV7-8	-	TRBJ2-1	-	CASSLNWGKEHFF	TGTGCCAGCAGCTTAAACTGGGGGAAAGAGCACTTCTTC
TRBV4-3	few	TRBJ2-3	-	CASSEDSTDTQYF	TGCGCCAGCAGCGAAGATAGCACAGATACGCAGTATTTT
TRBV4-1	-	TRBJ2-5	-	CANSQDLRGSSETQYF	TGCGCCAACAGCCAGGATCTCCGGGGCTCCTCAGAGACCCAGTACTTC
TRBV10-1	few	TRBJ2-1	-	CASSDPRMSHNEQFF	TGCGCCAGCAGTGATCCCAGGATGTCCCACAATGAGCAGTTCTTC
TRBV6-2/TRBV6-3	once	TRBJ2-2	-	CASSYFGITGELFF	TGTGCCAGCAGTTACTTCGGCATCACCGGGGAGCTGTTTTTT
TRBV12-3/TRBV12-4	few	TRBJ1-2	-	CASSWTAQGYTF	TGTGCCAGCAGCTGGACAGCTCAAGGCTACACCTTC
TRBV6-5	-	TRBJ2-2	TRBD1	CASSADRGPNTGEPFF	TGTGCCAGCAGTGCCGACAGGGGACCAAACACCGGGGAGCCGTTTTTT
TRBV29-1	-	TRBJ1-3	-	CSVGHGVSGNTIYF	TGCAGCGTGGGGCACGGGGTCTCTGGAAACACCATATATTTT
TRBV7-9	-	TRBJ1-3	-	CASREGSSGNTIYF	TGTGCCAGCAGGGAGGGCAGCTCTGGAAACACCATATATTTT
TRBV9	few	TRBJ2-2	TRBD1	CASSVNRGKTGELFF	TGTGCCAGCAGCGTCAACAGGGGGAAAACCGGGGAGCTGTTTTTT
TRBV12-3/TRBV12-4	-	TRBJ2-3	-	CANSFSGGPSDTQYF	TGTGCCAACAGTTTTTCCGGAGGCCCCTCAGATACGCAGTATTTT
TRBV6-2/TRBV6-3	few	TRBJ2-1	-	CASSYSGHRPYNEQFF	TGTGCCAGCAGTTACTCGGGACACCGTCCCTACAATGAGCAGTTCTTC
TRBV6-6	-	TRBJ2-1	-	CASSPFTGRAAYNEQFF	TGTGCCAGCAGTCCGTTCACAGGGAGGGCCGCCTACAATGAGCAGTTCTTC
TRBV12-3/TRBV12-4	many	TRBJ2-3	-	CASSARRQDKDTQYF	TGTGCCAGCAGTGCTCGCAGACAGGATAAAGATACGCAGTATTTT
TRBV12-3/TRBV12-4	once	TRBJ2-4	-	CASSSERGDKNIQYF	TGTGCCAGCAGTAGCGAGAGGGGTGACAAAAACATTCAGTACTTC
TRBV28	-	TRBJ2-3	TRBD1	CASSPGTGVTDTQYF	TGTGCCAGCAGTCCCGGGACAGGGGTCACAGATACGCAGTATTTT
TRBV12-3/TRBV12-4	-	TRBJ2-7	-	CASSLSGGYGEYF	TGTGCCAGCAGTTTAAGTGGGGGCTACGGGGAGTACTTC
TRBV30	-	TRBJ2-7	TRBD2	CAWERGLAGDEQYF	TGTGCCTGGGAAAGAGGACTAGCGGGAGACGAGCAGTACTTC
TRBV30	-	TRBJ1-1	-	CAWSVWVNTEAFF	TGTGCCTGGAGTGTATGGGTGAACACTGAAGCTTTCTTT
TRBV4-1	-	TRBJ2-5	TRBD1	CTSSRNRGETQYF	TGCACCAGCAGCCGCAACAGGGGAGAGACCCAGTACTTC
TRBV29-1	-	TRBJ1-4	-	CSVKGGLGKKLFF	TGCAGCGTGAAGGGGGGGCTGGGAAAAAAACTGTTTTTT
TRBV6-5	many	TRBJ1-5	-	CASSSQSNQPQHF	TGTGCCAGCAGTAGCCAAAGCAATCAGCCCCAGCATTTT
TRBV7-9	-	TRBJ2-3	-	CANSPQWNTQYF	TGTGCCAACAGCCCCCAGTGGAATACGCAGTATTTT
TRBV6-5	many	TRBJ1-4	-	CASSYSQGERLFF	TGTGCCAGCAGTTACTCCCAGGGAGAACGACTGTTTTTT
TRBV4-3	-	TRBJ2-2	TRBD2	CASSQDLVERDLNTGELFF	TGCGCCAGCAGCCAAGATTTGGTAGAGCGGGATTTGAACACCGGGGAGCTGTTTTTT
TRBV7-9	few	TRBJ2-3	TRBD2	CASSQTRGGPDTQYF	TGTGCCAGCAGCCAGACCCGGGGGGGGCCAGATACGCAGTATTTT
TRBV12-3/TRBV12-4	-	TRBJ2-3	-	CASMNHRSTDMQYF	TGTGCTAGCATGAATCATAGGAGCACAGATATGCAGTATTTT
TRBV6-1	once	TRBJ2-7	TRBD2	CARTLRSSGLYEQYF	TGTGCCAGGACGCTGAGGTCTAGCGGCCTCTACGAGCAGTACTTC